Sequencing of this T cell receptor (beta chain) was carried out in a study of blood T cell repertoires in COVID-19. About the study: Researchers got acute and convalescent COVID-19 samples from the United States, Italy and Spain. T cells, B-cell-depleted T cells, or PBMCs provided the cDNA or gDNA that served as material.

Germline V lookup: CDR1 SGHRS, CDR2 YFSETQ. The V end lost 5 bases, the J end lost 0 bases, and 8 bases lay between the germline ends. The CDR3 runs to 13 residues. Authors' processing steps: Amplification of reference gene primers was used by the study to estimate nucleated cell counts. Sequencing used immunoSEQ multiplex PCR; TCRdb keeps in-frame clones, though not all of them. The D gene and trimming were derived from the DNA, and the V and J assignments and clone size from that table. The sample has about 130,000 clones, around 80% seen once. This sequence was found in a man in his forties with active or convalescent COVID-19. The chain joins TRBV5-1 to TRBJ1-1; D not resolved. The sequenced sample consisted of peripheral blood. CDR3 sequence reads: CASRTNLNTEAFF. The DNA of the CDR3 is TGCGCCAGCAGGACAAACCTGAACACTGAAGCTTTCTTT.